The 12 T cell receptor beta chains listed next were all sequenced from one sample in a study of patients and donors after allogeneic stem cell transplantation. A single record per CDR3 protein comes from TCRdb applying MiXCR to the RT-PCR reads. The sample has fewer than 60,000 distinct CDR3 sequences, about an eighth seen once. Sequences were obtained from blood, either unsorted or a sorted T cell fraction (not recorded which). These receptor sequences come from a human donor who was either an allogeneic HSCT recipient or a stem cell or donor lymphocyte infusion donor (not recorded which). It is not recorded whose cells these are; they may come from a transplant donor.

This clonotype was observed a few times. The chain is built from TRBV15 and TRBJ2-7, with D unclear. Trimming took off 0 bases at V and 5 bases at J, with 14 bases between the two ends. CDR3 length: 15 residues. Per the germline V gene, CDR1 is LNHNV and CDR2 is YYDKDF (reference sequence). As DNA, the CDR3 is TGTGCCACCAGCAGAGATTGGACCTTAGAAAACGAGCAGTACTTC. Translated, it gives CATSRDWTLENEQYF.

The table lists this clonotype with a few counts. The chain recombines TRBV19 with TRBJ2-1; D might be TRBD1 (5 bases). The ends were cut back, 3 bases at V and 0 bases at J, with 9 bases in the middle. From germline, CDR1 is LNHDA and CDR2 SQIVND (reference sequence). The CDR3 covers 15 residues. This CDR3 reads CASSIGQGSYNEQFF. Here the CDR3 DNA reads TGTGCCAGTAGTATTGGCCAGGGCTCCTACAATGAGCAGTTCTTC.

The chain links TRBV6-5 to TRBJ2-1; D may correspond to TRBD1 or TRBD2 (5 bases each). Germline V gene sequence: CDR1 MNHEY, CDR2 SVGAGI. V lost 4 bases and J lost 5, with 18 bases in between. The CDR3 loop spans 16 amino acids. The CDR3 DNA reads as TGTGCCAGCAGTTCCTTCCGGGCCCTGGGGGACAATGAGCAGTTCTTC. Protein: CASSSFRALGDNEQFF.

The genes are TRBV29-1 and TRBJ2-1, with 7 bases aligning to TRBD2. The CDR3 consists of 13 residues. With 8 bases clipped from V and 6 bases from J, the junction kept 10 bases outside the gene matches. Germline V lookup: CDR1 SQVTM, CDR2 ANQGSEA. CDR3: CSSGGLVSNEQFF. Here the CDR3 DNA reads TGCAGCTCAGGAGGACTAGTTTCCAATGAGCAGTTCTTC.

The V gene is TRBV27, the J gene TRBJ2-7; weak D call: TRBD2 (5 bases). Trimming pared 0 bases from V and 7 bases from J, leaving 16 bases between. Germline loops: CDR1 MNHEY, CDR2 SMNVEV (reference sequence). This CDR3 comprises 15 residues. DNA for the CDR3: TGTGCCAGCAGTTTATCGATAAGGGCGGGCTATGAGCAGTACTTC. Residues: CASSLSIRAGYEQYF.

Ten or more counts support this clonotype. The chain uses TRBV5-1 and TRBJ1-6; D call uncertain. V lost 3 bases and J lost 14, with 9 bases in between. Germline V gene sequence: CDR1 SGHRS, CDR2 YFSETQ. This CDR3 is 11 amino acids long. This CDR3 reads CASSSPQTLHF. DNA for the CDR3: TGCGCCAGCAGCTCCCCCCAAACCCTCCACTTT.

This rearrangement joins TRBV18 to TRBJ2-7; D may be TRBD1 or TRBD2 (5 bases each). The germline V gene encodes CDR1 KGHSH and CDR2 LQKENI. Trimming left V 2 bases short and J 0 bases short, with 20 bases between. There are 18 residues in the CDR3. CDR3 protein: CASSPRGRNITSSYEQYF. In nucleotides, the CDR3 is TGTGCCAGCTCACCAAGGGGACGGAATATAACAAGCTCCTACGAGCAGTACTTC.

The V gene is TRBV2, the J gene TRBJ1-1; D possibly corresponds to TRBD1 (5 bases). V lost 3 bases to trimming and J lost 4 bases, with 9 bases between them. Germline V gene data show CDR1 as SNHLY and CDR2 as FYNNEI. The CDR3 spans 13 residues. CDR3 sequence reads: CASSERGFTEAFF. The CDR3, as DNA: TGTGCCAGCAGTGAGCGGGGGTTCACTGAAGCTTTCTTT.

Note on this clonotype: A read error may produce the germline difference seen at one junction end. V usage is TRBV7-9 and J usage is TRBJ2-1; 9 positions match TRBD1. This CDR3 has 17 residues. Per the germline V gene, CDR1 is SEHNR and CDR2 is FQNEAQ (reference sequence). CDR3: CASSLVTTGGSYKEQFF. DNA of the CDR3: TGTGCCAGCAGCTTAGTCACGACAGGGGGGTCCTACAAAGAGCAGTTCTTC.

The chain joins TRBV11-2 to TRBJ1-2, with D hard to call. This CDR3 has 14 residues. Trimming took 3 bases from V and 2 from J, leaving 10 bases between them. CDR1 is SGHAT and CDR2 is FQNNGV in the germline V gene. The CDR3 region is CASSFVPYNYGYTF. The CDR3 coding sequence is TGTGCCAGCAGCTTCGTCCCATACAACTATGGCTACACCTTC.

In this sample, this clonotype turned up many times. V gene TRBV9 combines with J gene TRBJ1-1, with a weak D call TRBD1 (6 bases). Germline CDR1 and CDR2: SGDLS and YYNGEE. This CDR3 comprises 15 residues. V lost 6 bases and J lost 1, with 16 bases in between. The CDR3 is CASNPGGRANTEAFF. The CDR3 DNA sequence: TGTGCCAGCAACCCGGGGGGCAGAGCGAACACTGAAGCTTTCTTT. The whole variable domain, remainder taken from reference TRBV9 and TRBJ1-1, is DSGVTQTPKHLITATGQRVTLRCSPRSGDLSVYWYQQSLDQGLQFLIQYYNGEERAKGNILERFSAQQFPDLHSELNLSSLELGDSALYFCASNPGGRANTEAFFGQGTRLTVV.

A few counts support this clonotype. The chain links TRBV5-1 to TRBJ1-1; 8 nucleotides align to TRBD1. This CDR3 is built from 14 residues. Trimming at V came to 4 bases and at J to 7 bases, leaving 9 bases not matched to a gene. Germline CDR1 and CDR2: SGHRS and YFSETQ. The CDR3, as DNA: TGCGCCAGCAGCCGCCCAGACAGGGGTATTGAAGCTTTCTTT. This sequence encodes CASSRPDRGIEAFF.